The 27 T cell receptor beta chains below come from one sample, sequenced in a study of T cells in Graves' hyperthyroidism and ophthalmopathy. It was RNA transcripts that yielded the amplified TCR beta CDR3 regions. With the HTBI primer set, the TCR CDR3 went through a first round of RT-PCR. From the multiplex PCR reads, TCRdb called clonotypes with MiXCR, one entry per CDR3 protein. Here the sample spans approximately 640,000 distinct CDR3 sequences, approximately 42% being singletons. Material for sequencing was peripheral blood or thyroid tissue (not recorded which). All receptors derive from an adult man with Graves' disease, either hyperthyroidism or ophthalmopathy (not recorded which).

The CDR3 nucleotides are TGCAGCCAAGCGAACACTGAAGCTTTCTTT. Translating it yields CSQANTEAFF. The chain has TRBV29-1 and TRBJ1-1; D ambiguous. Trimming left V 8 bases short and J 1 base short, with 5 bases between. CDR1 and CDR2 (germline): SQVTM, ANQGSEA. CDR3 length: 10 amino acids.

The chain carries TRBV10-1 and TRBJ1-4, with TRBD1 as a possible D gene (5 bases). Germline V gene lookup returns CDR1 WNHNN and CDR2 SYGVQD (reference sequence). The V and J ends lost 3 bases and 8 bases respectively, with 10 bases between them. This CDR3 comprises 13 residues. The DNA for the CDR3 is TGCGCCAGCAGTGAAGCCCGGGGCGAAAAACTGTTTTTT. It yields the protein CASSEARGEKLFF.

This clonotype was seen many times. This chain uses TRBV2 with TRBJ1-5; D gene unclear. Looked up from germline, CDR1 is SNHLY and CDR2 is FYNNEI. This CDR3 spans 13 amino acids. The V and J ends lost 2 bases and 7 bases respectively, with 9 bases between them. The CDR3 spells CASSEFTGQPQHF. Here the CDR3 DNA reads TGTGCCAGCAGTGAATTCACGGGACAGCCCCAGCATTTT.

Remarks on this clonotype: It may be a read error: a sequence one base away is much more abundant. The V gene is TRBV24-1, the J gene TRBJ1-6; no definite D call. The end of the DNA is better explained by TRBJ1-5, so the J call may be wrong. Germline values: CDR1 KGHDR, CDR2 SFDVKD. CDR3 length equals 14 residues. CDR3 nucleotide sequence: TGTGCCACCAGTTCCGGGTTTAGCAATCGGCCCCAGCATTTT. Its translation is CATSSGFSNRPQHF.

The rearrangement links TRBV11-2 to TRBJ2-2; 7 bases are shared with TRBD1. Germline loops: CDR1 SGHAT, CDR2 FQNNGV. With V trimmed by 4 bases and J by 5 bases, 7 bases remained unmatched. The CDR3 totals 15 residues. CDR3 amino acids: CASSYFDRVTGELFF. The DNA of the CDR3 is TGTGCCAGCAGCTATTTTGACAGGGTTACCGGGGAGCTGTTTTTT.

As regards this clonotype: With a much larger clone just one base away, this may be a read error. The chain links TRBV24-1 to TRBJ1-1; 7 bases fit TRBD1. The CDR3 runs 15 residues. Germline loops: CDR1 KGHDR, CDR2 SFDVKD. In DNA form, the CDR3 reads TGTGTCACCAGTGATACCGGGACAGAGAACACTGAAGCTTTCTTT. Translating it yields CVTSDTGTENTEAFF.

The chain employs TRBV25-1 and TRBJ2-7, with TRBD1 matching 10 bases. This CDR3 has 16 residues. V was pared by 7 bases and J by 3 bases, with 12 bases of the junction left unmatched. Germline loops: CDR1 MGHDK, CDR2 SYGVNS. CDR3 in amino acids: CASTRTGGAAYYEQYF. CDR3 in DNA: TGTGCCAGCACCCGGACAGGGGGTGCAGCTTACTACGAGCAGTACTTC.

This clonotype was seen a handful of times. J is TRBJ2-5 and V is TRBV25-1, with 13 nucleotides matching TRBD2. This CDR3 region has 16 residues. The germline V gene has CDR1 MGHDK and CDR2 SYGVNS. The junction had 3 bases not matched to a gene; V was cut back by 2 bases and J by 3 bases. The CDR3 region is CASSELGLAGEETQYF. The CDR3 DNA reads as TGTGCCAGCAGTGAACTTGGACTAGCGGGGGAAGAGACCCAGTACTTC.

This clonotype appeared many times. CDR3 DNA sequence: TGTGCCACCAGCTCGAACAGGGGTCCCATGAACACTGAAGCTTTCTTT. As protein: CATSSNRGPMNTEAFF. The chain couples TRBV24-1 to TRBJ1-1; 7 nucleotides match TRBD1. This CDR3 is built from 16 residues. Germline V CDR1 and CDR2: KGHDR, SFDVKD. The V gene end was trimmed by 7 bases and the J gene end by 0 bases; junction bases not matched to a gene: 10.

This clonotype showed up many times. The chain links TRBV20-1 to TRBJ1-1, with D perhaps matching TRBD1 (6 bases). CDR3 length: 15 amino acids. V dropped 0 bases and J dropped 0 bases, with 11 bases sitting between them. CDR1 and CDR2 from the germline V gene are DFQATT and SNEGSKA (reference sequence). The CDR3 here is CSAREIRGVNTEAFF. The CDR3 bases are TGCAGTGCTAGAGAGATAAGGGGGGTGAACACTGAAGCTTTCTTT.

A word on this clonotype: A much larger clone is a single base away; this may be a read error. The chain employs TRBV19 and TRBJ1-1; no clear D. There are 14 residues in the CDR3. From germline, CDR1 is LNHDA and CDR2 SQIVND (reference sequence). V was cut by 4 bases and J by 1 base, with 10 bases left in between. The CDR3 is CASSKYYRNTEAFF. CDR3 in DNA: TGTGCCAGTAGTAAATACTATCGGAACACTGAAGCTTTCTTT.

This clonotype has more than one count but fewer than ten. The chain carries TRBV6-1 and TRBJ2-5; D gene uncertain. CDR3 size: 13 residues. V was trimmed by 5 bases and J by 4 bases, leaving 11 bases between them. Germline CDR1 reads MNHNS; CDR2 reads SASEGT. The CDR3 DNA reads as TGTGCCAGCAGTATAAGTACGGGAGAGACCCAGTACTTC. It encodes CASSISTGETQYF.

The genes are TRBV12-3 or TRBV12-4 and TRBJ2-3, with a weak D call TRBD2 (6 bases). The CDR3 consists of 14 residues. CDR3 coding DNA: TGTGCTGCTAGTGGTCTAGGAGGGACAGATACGCAGTATTTT. It yields the protein CAASGLGGTDTQYF.

A remark on this clonotype: Since a much larger clone is just one base distant, this may be a read error. The chain carries TRBV7-2 and TRBJ2-7; TRBD2 agrees at 9 bases. CDR1 SGHTA and CDR2 FQGNSA come from the germline V gene. CDR3 size: 16 residues. Trimming removed 5 bases from V and 6 bases from J; junction bases left unmatched: 14. CDR3 sequence: CASSPSWRAGGGEQYF. CDR3 in DNA: TGTGCCAGCAGCCCGAGTTGGCGCGCGGGAGGGGGCGAGCAGTACTTC.

The rearrangement uses TRBV3-1 and TRBJ2-7; D might be TRBD2 (5 bases). The germline CDR1 and CDR2 sequences are LGHDT and YNNKEL (reference sequence). The CDR3 totals 14 residues. Trimming pared 0 bases from V and 1 base from J, leaving 7 bases between. CDR3 sequence: CASSQDVASYEQYF. The DNA for the CDR3 is TGTGCCAGCAGCCAAGATGTAGCGTCCTACGAGCAGTACTTC.

The V call is TRBV7-9, the J call TRBJ1-1; TRBD1 matches 9 bases. The V and J ends lost 4 bases and 0 bases, in that order; junction bases with no gene match: 3. This CDR3 contains 15 residues. Germline values: CDR1 SEHNR, CDR2 FQNEAQ (reference sequence). For the CDR3, the DNA is TGTGCCAGCAGCTACCGACAGGGGGTGAACACTGAAGCTTTCTTT. Amino acids: CASSYRQGVNTEAFF.

The chain joins TRBV7-9 to TRBJ2-7, with D perhaps matching TRBD1 (8 bases). In germline, CDR1 is SEHNR, CDR2 FQNEAQ (reference sequence). This CDR3 contains 16 residues. V dropped 5 bases and J dropped 6 bases, with 23 bases sitting between them. This chain's CDR3 is CASSPQDREWTSEQYF. CDR3 coding DNA: TGTGCCAGCAGCCCCCAGGACAGGGAATGGACTAGCGAGCAGTACTTC.

A few counts support this clonotype. V and J are TRBV7-9 and TRBJ1-1; 8 nucleotides line up with TRBD1. The V and J ends lost 7 bases and 1 base, in that order; junction bases with no gene match: 8. The CDR3 runs to 15 residues. The germline V gene has CDR1 SEHNR and CDR2 FQNEAQ (reference sequence). CDR3 sequence reads: CASTGSTGANTEAFF. DNA for the CDR3: TGTGCCAGCACAGGGTCGACAGGGGCGAACACTGAAGCTTTCTTT.

This clonotype showed up just a few times. This chain joins TRBV7-9 and TRBJ1-4; tentatively, D is TRBD1 (5 bases). V was pared by 6 bases and J by 8 bases, with 19 bases between. Germline CDR1 reads SEHNR; CDR2 reads FQNEAQ (reference sequence). The CDR3 length is 15 residues. The CDR3 bases are TGTGCCAGCAGTAGGGCTGGGGACTTGTACGAAAAACTGTTTTTT. It codes for CASSRAGDLYEKLFF.

This chain links TRBV20-1 with TRBJ2-7, with D possibly matching TRBD1 (5 bases). The V end was cut by 2 bases, the J end by 1 base, with 9 bases between. The CDR3 is made up of 13 amino acids. Germline-derived CDR1 and CDR2 are DFQATT and SNEGSKA (reference sequence). The CDR3 DNA reads as TGCAGTGCTAGATACGACAGTTCCTACGAGCAGTACTTC. Its protein product is CSARYDSSYEQYF.

Comments on this clonotype: This may come from a read error, since a much larger clone is one base off. Here the CDR3 DNA reads TGTGCCAGCAGCCACCTCGGGCGTGCCCTCTATGACTACACCTTC. It yields the protein CASSHLGRALYDYTF. The gene calls are TRBV9 and TRBJ1-2; D unresolved. The germline V gene has CDR1 SGDLS and CDR2 YYNGEE. CDR3 length: 15 amino acids.

There are many counts of this clonotype. The V gene is TRBV24-1, the J gene TRBJ2-2, with 10 nucleotides matching TRBD1. Germline trimming cut 6 bases from V and 4 bases from J; bases unmatched to any gene: 1. CDR1 is KGHDR and CDR2 is SFDVKD in the germline V gene. This CDR3 comprises 14 residues. This CDR3 is CATSRTGGTGELFF. The CDR3 nucleotides are TGTGCCACCAGTCGGACAGGGGGCACCGGGGAGCTGTTTTTT.

This clonotype has just a few counts. The CDR3 sequence: CSAVSGDTEAFF. Here the CDR3 DNA reads TGCAGTGCCGTCTCAGGGGACACTGAAGCTTTCTTT. The V call is TRBV20-1, the J call TRBJ1-1; possible D gene TRBD1, 6 bases. This CDR3 is 12 amino acids long. V lost 6 bases and J 3 bases, leaving 11 bases between the germline ends. In germline, CDR1 is DFQATT, CDR2 SNEGSKA (reference sequence).

About this clonotype itself: A read error may explain this, as a much larger clone is one base away. The chain recombines TRBV5-4 with TRBJ2-5; D is perhaps TRBD1 (6 bases). This CDR3 is built from 15 residues. Germline-derived CDR1 and CDR2 are SGHNT and YYREEE (reference sequence). The CDR3 DNA is TGTGCCAGCAGCTTGGGGACAGTTTCTCAAGGGACCCAGTACTTC. This translates into CASSLGTVSQGTQYF.

The chain is built from TRBV7-8 and TRBJ2-5; 9 bases line up with TRBD1. There are 14 residues in the CDR3. Germline V gives CDR1 SGHVS, CDR2 FQNEAQ. The junction had 6 bases not matched to a gene; V was cut back by 5 bases and J by 5 bases. The DNA for the CDR3 is TGTGCCAGCAGCCAGGGGACAGGGTACGAGACCCAGTACTTC. Encoded protein: CASSQGTGYETQYF.

With respect to this clonotype: Mismatch with germline at one junction end may stem from a read error. This rearrangement joins TRBV9 to TRBJ1-2; weak D call: TRBD1 (5 bases). Germline V CDR1 and CDR2: SGDLS, YYNGEE. CDR3 length: 14 amino acids. CDR3 DNA: TGTGCCGGCAGCGTAGCCCGGGGGAACTATGGCTACACCTTC. It codes for CAGSVARGNYGYTF.

A word on this clonotype: A much larger clone is a single base away; this may be a read error. DNA of the CDR3: TGTGCCAGCAGCGTCGGACAGGGGGCAAGAGGCTACACCTTC. Translation gives CASSVGQGARGYTF. The chain carries TRBV11-2 and TRBJ1-2, with 11 bases fitting TRBD1. The CDR3 spans 14 residues. V was pared by 5 bases and J by 8 bases, with 7 bases of the junction left unmatched. The V gene's germline CDR1 is SGHAT and CDR2 FQNNGV.